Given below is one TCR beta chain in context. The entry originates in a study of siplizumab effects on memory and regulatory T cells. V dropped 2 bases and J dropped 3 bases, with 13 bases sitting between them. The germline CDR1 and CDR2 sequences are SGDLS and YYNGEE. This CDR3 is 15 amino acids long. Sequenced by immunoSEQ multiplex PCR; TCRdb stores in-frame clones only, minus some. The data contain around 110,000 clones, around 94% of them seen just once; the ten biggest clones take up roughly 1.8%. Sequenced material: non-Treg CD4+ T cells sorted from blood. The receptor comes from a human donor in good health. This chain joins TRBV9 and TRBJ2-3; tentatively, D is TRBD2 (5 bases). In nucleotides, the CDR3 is TGTGCCAGCAGCGTGGGAGCAGGAAGAACAGATACGCAGTATTTT. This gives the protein CASSVGAGRTDTQYF.